What follows are 8 T cell receptor beta chains derived from one specimen sequenced in a study of Ad26.COV2.S vaccination and SARS-CoV-2 variants. TCRdb's table, derived via immunoSEQ multiplex PCR, lists solely in-frame clones and lacks some. The table shows about 680,000 clones, with 70% to 90% occurring only once. Indicated treatment: roughly 19 received Ad26.COV2.S at low or high dose, single or two shots; 5 received placebo; per-sample allocation not given. Sampling was performed 63 days after the first vaccine or placebo injection. This sample comprised peripheral blood, obtained in a trial of Ad26.COV2.S vaccine versus placebo. These receptors were taken from a person between 18 and 65 years old who received the Ad26.COV2.S COVID-19 vaccine or a placebo.

The chain employs TRBV3-1 (or the pseudogene TRBV3-2) and TRBJ1-1; a possible D gene is TRBD1 (6 bases). The CDR3 has 15 amino acids. From germline, CDR1 is LGHDT and CDR2 YNNKEL (reference sequence). V lost 4 bases and J lost 6, with 18 bases in between. CDR3 region: CASSPLLGGFAEAFF. The CDR3 DNA is TGTGCCAGCAGCCCCCTCTTGGGGGGCTTCGCTGAAGCTTTCTTT.

J is TRBJ2-2 and V is TRBV2; 10 bases match TRBD2. Per the germline V gene, CDR1 is SNHLY and CDR2 is FYNNEI. The V segment lost 9 bases and the J segment 2 bases; nucleotides outside the gene matches: 12. This CDR3 comprises 17 residues. CDR3 nucleotides: TGTGCCAGTTTGGGGGGAGCGGGAGGGCCTAACACCGGGGAGCTGTTTTTT. This gives the protein CASLGGAGGPNTGELFF.

This clone was observed once. V gene TRBV3-1 (or the pseudogene TRBV3-2) combines with J gene TRBJ2-3; D ambiguous. Between the trimmed V and J ends, which lost 4 bases and 1 base, there was a span of 6 bases. This CDR3 spans 13 amino acids. In germline, CDR1 is LGHDT, CDR2 YNNKEL (reference sequence). This CDR3 is CASSPSGTDTQYF. CDR3 nucleotides: TGTGCCAGCAGCCCTTCGGGCACAGATACGCAGTATTTT.

This chain's CDR3 is CASSQEYRGLGYGYTF. The CDR3 region has the DNA TGTGCCAGCAGCCAAGAGTATCGGGGGTTAGGATATGGCTACACCTTC. The V gene is TRBV14, the J gene TRBJ1-2; D might be TRBD1 (5 bases). The CDR3 runs to 16 residues. The germline gives CDR1 SGHDN, CDR2 FVKESK. The V gene lost 0 bases and the J gene lost 5 bases, with 16 bases spanning the gap.

This rearrangement joins TRBV6-6 to TRBJ2-4, with unresolved D. Between the trimmed V and J ends, which lost 6 bases and 4 bases, there was a span of 13 bases. The CDR3 consists of 14 residues. Germline V gene lookup returns CDR1 MNHNY and CDR2 SVGAGI (reference sequence). The CDR3 spells CASRDQSSKNIQYF. As DNA, the CDR3 is TGTGCCAGCAGGGACCAGAGTTCAAAAAACATTCAGTACTTC.

Worth noting for this clone: Other DNA sequences within the sample encode an identical CDR3. This chain connects TRBV7-9 to TRBJ1-5; no firm D call. Trimming removed 1 base from V and 2 bases from J, with 3 bases in between. Germline V gene lookup returns CDR1 SEHNR and CDR2 FQNEAQ (reference sequence). The CDR3 runs 13 residues. The CDR3 spells CASSLVGNQPQHF. DNA for the CDR3: TGTGCCAGCAGCTTAGTGGGCAATCAGCCCCAGCATTTT. The full variable domain, rest sourced from reference TRBV7-9 and TRBJ1-5, is DTGVSQNPRHKITKRGQNVTFRCDPISEHNRLYWYRQTLGQGPEFLTYFQNEAQLEKSRLLSDRFSAERPKGSFSTLEIQRTEQGDSAMYLCASSLVGNQPQHFGDGTRLSIL.

The chain has TRBV30 and TRBJ2-7; 10 nucleotides agree with TRBD1. Germline CDR1 GTSNPN, CDR2 SVGIG (reference sequence). The J segment lost 6 bases and the V segment lost 2 bases, leaving 13 bases of the junction unmatched. The CDR3 sequence is 16 residues long. The CDR3 bases are TGTGCCTGGAGTCCCCCGCGACAGGGGGCGATGGGCGAGCAGTACTTC. Translating it yields CAWSPPRQGAMGEQYF.

The chain is built from TRBV7-9 and TRBJ2-1; 11 nucleotides match TRBD2. This CDR3 is 16 amino acids long. V was pared by 1 base and J by 9 bases, with 8 bases of the junction left unmatched. Germline CDR1 is SEHNR and CDR2 is FQNEAQ (reference sequence). CDR3 amino acids: CASSLVGLADQGEQFF. CDR3 nucleotides: TGTGCCAGCAGCTTAGTGGGACTAGCGGACCAGGGTGAGCAGTTCTTC.